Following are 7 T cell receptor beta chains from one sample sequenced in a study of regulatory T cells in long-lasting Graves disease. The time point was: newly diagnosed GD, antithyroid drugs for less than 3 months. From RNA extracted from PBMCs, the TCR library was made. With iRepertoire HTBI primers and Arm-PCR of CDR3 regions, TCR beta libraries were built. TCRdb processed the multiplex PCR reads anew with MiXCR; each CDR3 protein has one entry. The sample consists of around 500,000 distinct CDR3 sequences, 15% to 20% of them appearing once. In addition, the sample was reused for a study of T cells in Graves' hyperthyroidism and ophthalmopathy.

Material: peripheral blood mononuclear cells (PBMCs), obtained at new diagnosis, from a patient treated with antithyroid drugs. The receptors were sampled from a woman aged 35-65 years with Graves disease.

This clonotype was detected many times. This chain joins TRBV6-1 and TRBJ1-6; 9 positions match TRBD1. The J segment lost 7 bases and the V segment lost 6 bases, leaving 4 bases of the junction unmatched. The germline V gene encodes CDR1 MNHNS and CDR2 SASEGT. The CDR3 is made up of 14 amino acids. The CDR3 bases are TGTGCCAGCAGAGGACAGGGGCAGAATTCACCCCTCCACTTT. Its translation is CASRGQGQNSPLHF.

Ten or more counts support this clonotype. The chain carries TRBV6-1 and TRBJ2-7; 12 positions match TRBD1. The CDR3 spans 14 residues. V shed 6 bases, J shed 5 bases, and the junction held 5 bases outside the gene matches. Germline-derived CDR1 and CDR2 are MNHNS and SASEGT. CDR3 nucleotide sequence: TGTGCCAGCAGCCCCGGGACAGGGGGCCACGAGCAGTACTTC. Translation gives CASSPGTGGHEQYF.

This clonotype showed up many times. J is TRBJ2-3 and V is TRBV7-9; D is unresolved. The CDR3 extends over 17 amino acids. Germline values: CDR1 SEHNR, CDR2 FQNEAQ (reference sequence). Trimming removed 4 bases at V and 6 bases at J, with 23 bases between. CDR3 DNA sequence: TGTGCCAGCAGCTCCTTATCGACTCCCGAGCTAGTCGATACGCAGTATTTT. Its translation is CASSSLSTPELVDTQYF.

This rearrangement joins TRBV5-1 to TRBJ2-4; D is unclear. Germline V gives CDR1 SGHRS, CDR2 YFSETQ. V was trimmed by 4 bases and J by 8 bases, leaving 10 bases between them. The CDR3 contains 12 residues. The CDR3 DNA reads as TGCGCCAGCAGCGAAGGTTGGGACATTCAGTACTTC. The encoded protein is CASSEGWDIQYF.

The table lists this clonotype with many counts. Here the CDR3 reads CASTEWGPSNQPQHF. Written as DNA, the CDR3 is TGTGCCAGCACGGAGTGGGGGCCTAGCAATCAGCCCCAGCATTTT. The chain combines TRBV28 with TRBJ1-5; D perhaps matches TRBD1 (6 bases). This CDR3 contains 15 residues. Germline CDR1 MDHEN, CDR2 SYDVKM. With 7 bases removed from V and 0 bases from J, the gap between germline ends came to 13 bases.

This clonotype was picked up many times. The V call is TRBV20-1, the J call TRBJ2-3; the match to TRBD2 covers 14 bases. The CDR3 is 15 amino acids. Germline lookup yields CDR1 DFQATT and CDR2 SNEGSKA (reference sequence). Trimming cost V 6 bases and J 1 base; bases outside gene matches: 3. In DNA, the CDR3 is TGCAGTGCAGGGACTAGCGGGGGCGGCACAGATACGCAGTATTTT. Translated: CSAGTSGGGTDTQYF.

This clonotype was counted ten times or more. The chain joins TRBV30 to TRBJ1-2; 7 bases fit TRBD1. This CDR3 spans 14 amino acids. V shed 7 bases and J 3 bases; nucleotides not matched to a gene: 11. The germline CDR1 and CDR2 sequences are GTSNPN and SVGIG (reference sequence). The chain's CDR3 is CALRQRQGYYGYTF. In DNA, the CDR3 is TGTGCCTTGAGACAGAGACAGGGTTACTATGGCTACACCTTC.